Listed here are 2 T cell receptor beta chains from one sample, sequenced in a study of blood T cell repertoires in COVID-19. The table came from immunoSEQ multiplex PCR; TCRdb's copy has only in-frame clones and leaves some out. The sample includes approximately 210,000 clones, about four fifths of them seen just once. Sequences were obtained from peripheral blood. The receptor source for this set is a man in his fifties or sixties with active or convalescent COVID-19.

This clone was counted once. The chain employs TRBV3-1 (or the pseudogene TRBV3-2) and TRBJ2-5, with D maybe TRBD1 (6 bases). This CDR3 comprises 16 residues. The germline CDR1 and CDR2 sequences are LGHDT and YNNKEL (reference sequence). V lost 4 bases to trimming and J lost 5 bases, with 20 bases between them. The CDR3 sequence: CASSPVGGQGWETQYF. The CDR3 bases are TGTGCCAGCAGCCCCGTCGGCGGCCAGGGGTGGGAGACCCAGTACTTC.

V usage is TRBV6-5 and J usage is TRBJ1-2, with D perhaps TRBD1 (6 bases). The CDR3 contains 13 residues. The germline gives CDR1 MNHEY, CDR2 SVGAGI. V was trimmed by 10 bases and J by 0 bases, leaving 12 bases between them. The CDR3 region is CAIQAGANYGYTF. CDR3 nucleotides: TGTGCCATCCAAGCAGGGGCTAACTATGGCTACACCTTC.